This record looks at one T cell receptor (beta chain) sequence and its context. Its specificity is not known. The J segment lost 7 bases and the V segment lost 2 bases, leaving 4 bases of the junction unmatched. The CDR3 is made up of 15 amino acids. Germline CDR1 reads MNHEY; CDR2 reads SMNVEV (reference sequence). Using immunoSEQ multiplex PCR, the repertoire was profiled, and TCRdb retains in-frame clones only, with some absent. The sample has around 150,000 clones, more than 75% seen once. The data were taken from a study of cytomegalovirus exposure and HLA in healthy donors. Study outcomes and limitations: With high specificity and sensitivity, the classifier reportedly diagnosed cytomegalovirus status.

The gene calls are TRBV27 and TRBJ2-3; TRBD2 agrees at 12 bases. The sequence was collected from a man aged 18 to 35 in good health and CMV-seronegative. Sequences were obtained from PBMCs. The CDR3 coding sequence is TGTGCCAGCAGTTTAGAGACTAGCGGGAGCAATACGCAGTATTTT. Translated: CASSLETSGSNTQYF.